The sequence of this T cell receptor (beta chain) was determined in a study of T cells after yellow fever vaccination (dated by TCRdb to the late 2010s). A note on the overall study: The SMART-Seq v4 Ultra Low Input RNA kit was used to prepare libraries from fractions with low cell numbers. Bulk TCR alpha and beta repertoires were sequenced longitudinally to track T-cell clones before and after primary and booster YFV17D yellow fever vaccination. Two healthy male donors made up the cohort, one aged 18 to 30 years and the other aged 30 to 40 years. Blood samples were taken at several timepoints before and after primary and secondary immunization, and bulk PBMC replicates and cell subsets were isolated. Paper-wide results and their limitations: Because abundant contaminating clonotypes from the bulk population could be contained in FACS-sorted repertoires, computational filtering was required. The secondary T-cell response was found to be weaker but faster than the primary response, with a peak reached on day 5 rather than on day 15. Because the study included only a couple of donors, the extent to which the findings can be generalized is limited. After the booster, most clones that had expanded after primary vaccination were detected again (nearly 97% of CD4 and more than 80% of CD8), suggesting broad maintenance of memory. A small share of clonotypes occurred in both CD4 and CD8 compartments, likely arising from convergent recombination.

This clonotype has just a few counts. Its binding antigen is unknown. Qualities for individual bases were not recorded, and no much larger clone is one base off. The meaning of the sample's treatment or condition label: live attenuated yellow fever vaccine strain. At each blood-draw timepoint, two biological replicates of bulk PBMCs were obtained. A standard Ficoll-Paque protocol was used to isolate PBMCs from peripheral blood. RNA was extracted with TriZol from bulk PBMCs, CD4 and CD8 fractions, and dextramer-positive and dextramer-negative fractions. The reads were generated on an Illumina NovaSeq 6000. TCR cDNA was synthesized by 5'RACE template switching, through which a universal primer site and unique molecular identifiers were introduced. Priming for cDNA synthesis came from both the TCR alpha and TCR beta constant segments. Two PCR steps were used to amplify libraries, with sample barcodes and sequencing adapters being added in the second step. Sequencing of libraries was done on Illumina HiSeq 2500 (2x100 bp) or NovaSeq (2x150 bp). As for the authors' bioinformatics: Demultiplexing of reads and collapsing into UMI consensus sequences were performed with MIGEC, and V(D)J alignment was carried out with MiXCR. Clonotypes responding to the vaccine were identified with edgeR on replicate PBMC samples, with the criteria of FDR below 0.01 and a log2 fold change above 5 up to day 15. Bulk clonotypes were assigned CD4 or CD8 identity according to which sequenced CD4 or CD8 repertoire held them at higher abundance. TCRdb took the public reads, trimmed them with fastp at Q25, ran MiXCR for clone calling and kept in-frame beta chains. When rows share a CDR3 protein, they turn into one entry using the most common DNA and genes. These V and J calls originate from TCRdb's pipeline instead of the authors' own analysis. This sample lists 350,000 to 450,000 distinct CDR3 sequences; over 15% were detected once. The top ten clonotypes cover roughly a sixth of the sample.

CDR1 and CDR2 are read off the germline V gene as SGHTA and FQGNSA. From the cysteine up to the phenylalanine, the CDR3 has a length of 17 residues. Of all the DNA, just the CDR3 is kept, 51 bases in frame from base 1. Trimming removed 3 bases from V and 2 bases from J; the gene matches leave 6 bases unexplained. The rearrangement joined TRBV7-2 to TRBJ2-3; 12 nucleotides in the junction match TRBD2. The material was PBMCs, obtained before the yellow fever booster vaccination. This clonotype was obtained from a man aged 18 to 35 who received the YFV17D yellow fever vaccine. CDR3 protein: CASSFPTSGGNTDTQYF. The nucleotide sequence reads TGTGCCAGCAGCTTCCCTACTAGCGGGGGGAACACAGATACGCAGTATTTT.